These 21 T cell receptor beta chains came from one sample sequenced in a study of T cells expressing NK-cell markers. TCRdb derives one entry per CDR3 protein from the 5' RACE reads, leaving out DNA. The sample's table shows about 370,000 distinct CDR3 sequences. The specimen was blood T cells: a sorted CD56 or NKG2C T cell subset, CD4+ or CD8+ T cells, or bulk PBMC T cells (not recorded which). The receptors shown here come from a woman in her forties or fifties in good health.

V and J are TRBV27 and TRBJ2-3; TCRdb selects TRBD2, and the lack of DNA leaves this call unchecked. CDR3 length: 11 amino acids. Germline V gene sequence: CDR1 MNHEY, CDR2 SMNVEV (reference sequence). CDR3 protein: CASSDSGTQYF.

The rearrangement links TRBV12-3 or TRBV12-4 to TRBJ2-5. The CDR3 has 14 residues. The CDR3 loop is CASTKGFTRETQYF.

The gene calls are TRBV2 and TRBJ2-1; TCRdb picks TRBD1, but there is no DNA to check that call. This CDR3 is built from 15 residues. Germline CDR1 and CDR2: SNHLY and FYNNEI. CDR3 protein: CAVPQTGGESNEQFF.

The rearrangement uses TRBV11-2 and TRBJ2-1; the D gene TCRdb calls, TRBD2, cannot be checked with no DNA. Germline V gene data show CDR1 as SGHAT and CDR2 as FQNNGV. The CDR3 totals 13 residues. CDR3 protein: CASSPSGRVEQFF.

V usage is TRBV5-1 and J usage is TRBJ2-3; checking the TCRdb D call of TRBD1 is not possible without DNA. CDR1 is SGHRS, CDR2 YFSETQ, per germline. CDR3 length equals 17 residues. This chain's CDR3 is CASSLGQGFQLTDTQYF.

The J gene is TRBJ2-3, the V gene TRBV20-1. Germline CDR1 DFQATT, CDR2 SNEGSKA (reference sequence). The length of the CDR3 is 11 residues. The CDR3 region is CSARPTDTQYF.

The chain couples TRBV5-1 to TRBJ2-7; with no DNA, the TCRdb D assignment of TRBD1 cannot be verified. This CDR3 comprises 14 residues. CDR1 is SGHRS, CDR2 YFSETQ, per germline. The CDR3 loop reads CASRGVRPSYEQYF. Full variable domain (outside the CDR3, taken from reference TRBV5-1 and TRBJ2-7): KAGVTQTPRYLIKTRGQQVTLSCSPISGHRSVSWYQQTPGQGLQFLFEYFSETQRNKGNFPGRFSGRQFSNSRSEMNVSTLELGDSALYLCASRGVRPSYEQYFGPGTRLTVT.

The rearrangement joins TRBV12-3 or TRBV12-4 to TRBJ1-5. The CDR3 loop spans 15 amino acids. The CDR3 here is CASSTKGIGNQPQHF.

J is TRBJ1-1 and V is TRBV12-3 or TRBV12-4; the D gene TCRdb calls, TRBD1, cannot be checked with no DNA. CDR3 length equals 17 residues. The CDR3 reads CASSLMGRGLVNTEAFF.

The V call is TRBV6-6, the J call TRBJ1-1; the TRBD1 assignment by TCRdb is unverifiable without DNA. Germline values: CDR1 MNHNY, CDR2 SVGAGI (reference sequence). The CDR3 extends over 15 amino acids. CDR3 in amino acids: CASSYSKGGSTEAFF.

CDR3 sequence: CASSPGRGEQLREKLFF. The J gene is TRBJ1-4, the V gene TRBV7-6; absent DNA, TCRdb's TRBD1 call cannot be checked. Looked up from germline, CDR1 is SGHVS and CDR2 is FNYEAQ. The CDR3 is 17 residues long. The full variable domain, rest sourced from reference TRBV7-6 and TRBJ1-4, is GAGVSQSPRYKVTKRGQDVALRCDPISGHVSLYWYRQALGQGPEFLTYFNYEAQQDKSGLPNDRFSAERPEGSISTLTIQRTEQRDSAMYRCASSPGRGEQLREKLFFGSGTQLSVL.

The chain combines TRBV30 with TRBJ2-1; TCRdb indicates TRBD2, and absent DNA this call remains unverified. Germline values: CDR1 GTSNPN, CDR2 SVGIG (reference sequence). The CDR3 extends over 14 amino acids. CDR3 residues: CAWMASGYYNEQFF.

The rearrangement links TRBV4-2 to TRBJ2-7; TCRdb selects TRBD1, and the lack of DNA leaves this call unchecked. The germline V gene encodes CDR1 LGHNA and CDR2 YNFKEQ. The length of the CDR3 is 15 residues. The CDR3 sequence is CASSQRDQEGYEQYF.

J is TRBJ2-2 and V is TRBV11-3; the D call of TRBD2 rests on TCRdb alone, since no DNA is present to check it. Germline V gene lookup returns CDR1 SGHNT and CDR2 YENEEA. This CDR3 has 17 residues. CDR3: CASSPNREEVRTGELFF.

V is TRBV7-8 and J is TRBJ1-1; without DNA, the TCRdb call of TRBD1 cannot be checked. The CDR3 runs 17 residues. Germline CDR1 reads SGHVS; CDR2 reads FQNEAQ. The CDR3 loop reads CASSLGAPGRLLTEAFF.

The chain employs TRBV27 and TRBJ1-2; checking the TCRdb D call of TRBD1 is not possible without DNA. The CDR3 sequence is 15 residues long. In germline, CDR1 is MNHEY, CDR2 SMNVEV (reference sequence). The chain's CDR3 is CASSQTPDKNYGYTF.

The genes are TRBV11-3 and TRBJ2-1; there is no DNA to check the TCRdb D call of TRBD1. The CDR3 has 16 amino acids. Germline V gene sequence: CDR1 SGHNT, CDR2 YENEEA. CDR3 region: CASSRDRTGLGGEQFF.

The chain is built from TRBV12-3 or TRBV12-4 and TRBJ2-3; the TCRdb call, TRBD2, lacks DNA for checking. There are 12 residues in the CDR3. The CDR3 is CASGAGGDTQYF.

The V gene is TRBV2, the J gene TRBJ2-6; TCRdb's D gene call, TRBD2, goes unchecked for lack of DNA. Germline V gene sequence: CDR1 SNHLY, CDR2 FYNNEI. The CDR3 is made up of 19 amino acids. The CDR3 protein is CASSGDSKGKGSGANVLTF. Looking up the rest from reference TRBV2 and TRBJ2-6 gives the full variable domain: EPEVTQTPSHQVTQMGQEVILRCVPISNHLYFYWYRQILGQKVEFLVSFYNNEISEKSEIFDDQFSVERPDGSNFTLKIRSTKLEDSAMYFCASSGDSKGKGSGANVLTFGAGSRLTVL.

The gene calls are TRBV7-9 and TRBJ2-2; the TCRdb D gene call, TRBD1, has no DNA to confirm it. Per the germline V gene, CDR1 is SEHNR and CDR2 is FQNEAQ (reference sequence). The CDR3 has 16 amino acids. The CDR3 loop reads CASSLASATGPGELFF.

This rearrangement joins TRBV12-3 or TRBV12-4 to TRBJ2-7; the D call of TRBD1 rests on TCRdb alone, since no DNA is present to check it. The CDR3 spans 14 residues. CDR3 in amino acids: CASSLGQGAHEQYF.